This T cell receptor beta chain was retrieved from a study of shared clonotypes between healthy human individuals. Background on the study: Three plates each covered CD4 naive and memory; CD8 naive two, CD8 memory one. Study-level results: Clonotype sharing among donors, it was expected, would be affected by sequencing depth.

Several immunoSEQ plates held equal portions of the genomic DNA taken from each subset. Clones were read by immunoSEQ multiplex PCR, and TCRdb kept only the in-frame ones, dropping some. The sample lists about 1.5 million clones; around 98% were seen once. The CDR3 spans 14 residues. With 0 bases clipped from V and 5 bases from J, the junction kept 2 bases outside the gene matches. Germline CDR1 reads SGHRS; CDR2 reads YFSETQ. Notes on this clone: Its antigen is undetermined.

The chain recombines TRBV5-1 with TRBJ2-1, with TRBD2 matching over 7 bases. Sequencing used naive CD4+ T cells sorted from blood. Described subset: CD45RA+ positively selected. This clonotype originated in a man aged 30 to 39 in good health. CDR3 residues: CASSLASGNNEQFF. The CDR3 DNA sequence: TGCGCCAGCAGCTTGGCTAGCGGCAACAATGAGCAGTTCTTC.